The clone carrying this T cell receptor (beta chain) showed up just once. This entry belongs to a study of cytomegalovirus exposure and HLA in healthy donors. Trimming cost V 7 bases and J 1 base; bases outside gene matches: 12. This CDR3 contains 17 residues. Germline V gene lookup returns CDR1 LNHDA and CDR2 SQIVND (reference sequence). A multiplex PCR was run with 60 Vbeta primers and 13 Jbeta primers. The data were produced by immunoSEQ multiplex PCR, yet TCRdb's version contains in-frame clones alone and is incomplete. This table has 150,000 to 200,000 clones, 83% appearing once. Sequenced: PBMCs. The gene calls are TRBV19 and TRBJ1-5; TRBD1 matches at 8 bases. This sequence was found in a man aged 45-65 years in good health and CMV-seropositive. CDR3 in DNA: TGTGCCAGTAACTCGAGGACAGGGTTATCCAGCAATCAGCCCCAGCATTTT. Protein: CASNSRTGLSSNQPQHF.